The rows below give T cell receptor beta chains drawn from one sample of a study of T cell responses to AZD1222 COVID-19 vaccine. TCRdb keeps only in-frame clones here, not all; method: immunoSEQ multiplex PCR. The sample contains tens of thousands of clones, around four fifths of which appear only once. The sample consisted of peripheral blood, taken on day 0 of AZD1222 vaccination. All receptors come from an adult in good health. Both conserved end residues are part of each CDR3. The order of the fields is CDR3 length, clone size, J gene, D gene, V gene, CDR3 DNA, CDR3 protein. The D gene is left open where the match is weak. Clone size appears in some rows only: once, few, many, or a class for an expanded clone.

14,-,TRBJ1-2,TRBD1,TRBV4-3,TGCGCCAGCAGCCCCGACAGGGGCTTCTATGGCTACACCTTC,CASSPDRGFYGYTF
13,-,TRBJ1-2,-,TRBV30,TGTGCCTGGAGTACAGGCAGGGGTGGCGGCTACACCTTC,CAWSTGRGGGYTF
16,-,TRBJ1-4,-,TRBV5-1,TGCGCCAGCAGCTGGGACGCCTCTGCCACGAATGAAAAACTGTTTTTT,CASSWDASATNEKLFF
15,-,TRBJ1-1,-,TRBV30,TGTGCCTGGAGCATGTGGGACGGCCGAAACACTGAAGCTTTCTTT,CAWSMWDGRNTEAFF
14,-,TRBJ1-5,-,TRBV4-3,TGCGCCAGCAGCCAAGATGGGGTTCGGCAGCCCCAGCATTTT,CASSQDGVRQPQHF
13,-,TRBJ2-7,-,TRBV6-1,TGTGCCAGCAGTGAGACAGCCCACTACGAGCAGTACTTC,CASSETAHYEQYF
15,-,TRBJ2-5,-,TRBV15,TGTGCCACCAGCAGAGACCCCGGGTCCCAAGAGACCCAGTACTTC,CATSRDPGSQETQYF
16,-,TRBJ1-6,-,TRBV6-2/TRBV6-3,TGTGCCAGCAGCCGAGTGGGGAGCTCCTATAATTCACCCCTCCACTTT,CASSRVGSSYNSPLHF
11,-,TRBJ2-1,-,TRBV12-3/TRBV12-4,TGTGCCAGCGCGTCAGGGTTTTGGCAGTTCTTC,CASASGFWQFF
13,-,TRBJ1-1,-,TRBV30,TGTGCCTGGAATCCATCCGGGAACACTGAAGCTTTCTTT,CAWNPSGNTEAFF
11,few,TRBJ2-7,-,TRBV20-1,TGCAGTGCTAGAGACGGCTACGAGCAGTACTTC,CSARDGYEQYF
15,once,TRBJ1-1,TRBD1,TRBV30,TGTGCCTGGGCCGCCCTGGGACAGGTGAACACTGAAGCTTTCTTT,CAWAALGQVNTEAFF
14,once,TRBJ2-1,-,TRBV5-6,TGTGCCAGCAGCCTTCTCAGCGGATACAATGAGCAGTTCTTC,CASSLLSGYNEQFF
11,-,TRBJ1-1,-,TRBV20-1,TGCAGTGCTAGAAGGAACACTGAAGCTTTCTTT,CSARRNTEAFF
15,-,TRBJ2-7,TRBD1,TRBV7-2,TGTGCCAGCACCTTTCCGGGACAGCTCTCCTACGAGCAGTACTTC,CASTFPGQLSYEQYF
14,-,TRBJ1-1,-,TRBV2,TGTGCCAGCAGGGCACAGGGTGGTAGCACTGAAGCTTTCTTT,CASRAQGGSTEAFF
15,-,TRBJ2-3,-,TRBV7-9,TGTGCCAGCAGCCGGGGCGGTTTGACGGCAGATACGCAGTATTTT,CASSRGGLTADTQYF
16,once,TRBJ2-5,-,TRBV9,TGTGCCAGCAGCTCGCCTGGCGGCCAGCACCAAGAGACCCAGTACTTC,CASSSPGGQHQETQYF
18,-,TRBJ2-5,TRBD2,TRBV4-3,TGCGCCAGCAGCCAACAGGGGACTAGCGGGAGACACCAAGAGACCCAGTACTTC,CASSQQGTSGRHQETQYF
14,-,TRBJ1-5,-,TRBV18,TGTGCCAGCTCACCGGGAGGGGGCAATCAGCCCCAGCATTTT,CASSPGGGNQPQHF
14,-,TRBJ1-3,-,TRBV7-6,TGTGCCAGCAGTTCCCCCGCCTCTGGAAACACCATATATTTT,CASSSPASGNTIYF
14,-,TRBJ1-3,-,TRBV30,TGTGCCTGGAGTGATGGACAGCCTGGAAACACCATATATTTT,CAWSDGQPGNTIYF
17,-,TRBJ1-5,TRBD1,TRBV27,TGTGCCAGCAGTTTCCTGGGCCAGGGGGCAATGGGTCAGCCCCAGCATTTT,CASSFLGQGAMGQPQHF
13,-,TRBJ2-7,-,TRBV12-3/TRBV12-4,TGTGCCAGCAGGACTAGTGGCCACTACGAGCAGTACTTC,CASRTSGHYEQYF
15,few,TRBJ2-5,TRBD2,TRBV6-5,TGTGCCAGCGGCCTCACTAGCGGGGCCAAAGAGACCCAGTACTTC,CASGLTSGAKETQYF
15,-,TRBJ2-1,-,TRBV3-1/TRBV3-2,TGTGCCAGCAGCCCAGACTCCCCAGCGGGCAATGAGCAGTTCTTC,CASSPDSPAGNEQFF
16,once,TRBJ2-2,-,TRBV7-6,TGTGCCAGCAGCCCCCGTAGCCCAAGGGACACCGGGGAGCTGTTTTTT,CASSPRSPRDTGELFF
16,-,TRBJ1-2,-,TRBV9,TGTGCCAGCAGCGCCGAAGGTAGGACAGCGGTCTATGGCTACACCTTC,CASSAEGRTAVYGYTF